Detailed here is one T cell receptor beta chain. The antigen remains undetermined. This entry is derived from a study of T cells in Graves' hyperthyroidism and ophthalmopathy. Overall study results and limits: Most clonotypes that expanded in the thyroid above 0.001 also showed up in blood.

The source material, RNA transcripts, was used to amplify TCR beta CDR3 regions. Initially, a first-round RT-PCR of the TCR CDR3 employed the HTBI primer set. TCRdb independently ran MiXCR on the multiplex PCR reads; one entry per CDR3 protein. The sample includes more than 50,000 distinct CDR3 sequences, around 50% of them seen just once. After removal of 0 bases from V and 5 bases from J, the junction contained 5 bases not matched to a gene. Germline CDR1 SGDLS, CDR2 YYNGEE. The CDR3 loop spans 14 amino acids. Used for diagnoses were clinical symptoms, serum thyroxine and TRAb, thyroid ultrasound and orbital computed tomography.

The chain employs TRBV9 and TRBJ2-7, with 7 bases that match TRBD2. The source is a woman between 25 and 40 years old with Graves' ophthalmopathy. Sequenced material: blood. CDR3 loop: CASSVAGGVHEQYF. The CDR3, as DNA: TGTGCCAGCAGCGTAGCTGGGGGGGTCCACGAGCAGTACTTC.